The present T cell receptor beta chain was sequenced within a study of control samples from healthy donors and cancer patients. The CDR3 loop spans 20 amino acids. Repertoires were generated with immunoSEQ multiplex PCR, while TCRdb's copy carries only in-frame clones and drops some. The sample carries 170,000 or so clones, 91% recorded once. The chain uses TRBV22-1 and TRBJ1-5. TRBV22-1 is termed a pseudogene. This TCR was recovered from a woman in her forties in good health. The sample taken for sequencing was blood. The CDR3 DNA reads TGTCCTGGGAGCGCACCCGGGGACCTGGGGGACTCCAAAAAATTTCAGCCCCAGCATTTT. Its translation is CPGSAPGDLGDSKKFQPQHF.